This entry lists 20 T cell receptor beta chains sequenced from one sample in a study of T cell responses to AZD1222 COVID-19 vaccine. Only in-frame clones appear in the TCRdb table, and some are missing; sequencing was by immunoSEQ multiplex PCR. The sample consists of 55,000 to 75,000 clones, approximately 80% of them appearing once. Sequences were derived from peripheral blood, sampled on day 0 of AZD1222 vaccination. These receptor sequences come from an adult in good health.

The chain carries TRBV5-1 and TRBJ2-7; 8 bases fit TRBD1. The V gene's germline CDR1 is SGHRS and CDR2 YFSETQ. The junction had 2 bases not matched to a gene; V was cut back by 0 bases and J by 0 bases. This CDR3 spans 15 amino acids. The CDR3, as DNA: TGCGCCAGCAGCTTGGTTACAGGGGGCTCCTACGAGCAGTACTTC. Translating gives CASSLVTGGSYEQYF.

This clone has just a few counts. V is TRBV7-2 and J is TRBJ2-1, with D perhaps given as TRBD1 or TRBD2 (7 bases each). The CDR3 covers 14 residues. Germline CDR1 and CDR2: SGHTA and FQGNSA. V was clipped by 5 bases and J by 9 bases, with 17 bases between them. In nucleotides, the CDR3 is TGTGCCAGCAGCGAGCAGGGGGGGACATTTGAGCAGTTCTTC. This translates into CASSEQGGTFEQFF.

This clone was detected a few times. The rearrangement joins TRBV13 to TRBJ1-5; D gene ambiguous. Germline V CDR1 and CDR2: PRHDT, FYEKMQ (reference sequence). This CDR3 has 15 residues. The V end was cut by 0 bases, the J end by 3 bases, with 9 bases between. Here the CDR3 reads CASSLGRGDNQPQHF. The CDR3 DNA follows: TGTGCCAGCAGCTTAGGCCGAGGTGACAATCAGCCCCAGCATTTT.

The CDR3 nucleotides are TGCGCCAGCAGCTTGGGAGAACACCAAGAGACCCAGTACTTC. This sequence encodes CASSLGEHQETQYF. V gene TRBV5-1 combines with J gene TRBJ2-5; D uncertain. V lost 0 bases and J 0 bases, leaving 6 bases between the germline ends. Germline-derived CDR1 and CDR2 are SGHRS and YFSETQ. CDR3 size: 14 residues.

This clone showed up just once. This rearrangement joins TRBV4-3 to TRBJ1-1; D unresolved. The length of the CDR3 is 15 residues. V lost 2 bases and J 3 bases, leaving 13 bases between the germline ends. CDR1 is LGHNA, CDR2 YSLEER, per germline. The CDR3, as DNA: TGCGCCAGCAGCCAATCCGCCTTGGGGTACACTGAAGCTTTCTTT. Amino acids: CASSQSALGYTEAFF.

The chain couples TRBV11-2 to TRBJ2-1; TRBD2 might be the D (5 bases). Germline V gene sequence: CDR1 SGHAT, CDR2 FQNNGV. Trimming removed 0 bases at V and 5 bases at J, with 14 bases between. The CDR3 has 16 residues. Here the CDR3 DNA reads TGTGCCAGCAGCTTAGACCGAAGGACTCCTCACAATGAGCAGTTCTTC. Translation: CASSLDRRTPHNEQFF. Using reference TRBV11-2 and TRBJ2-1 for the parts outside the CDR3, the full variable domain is EAGVAQSPRYKIIEKRQSVAFWCNPISGHATLYWYQQILGQGPKLLIQFQNNGVVDDSQLPKDRFSAERLKGVDSTLKIQPAKLEDSAVYLCASSLDRRTPHNEQFFGPGTRLTVL.

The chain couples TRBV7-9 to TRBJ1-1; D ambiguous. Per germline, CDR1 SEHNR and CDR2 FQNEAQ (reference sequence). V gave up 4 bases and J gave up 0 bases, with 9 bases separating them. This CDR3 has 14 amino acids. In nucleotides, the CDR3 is TGTGCCAGCAGCTCCCATCTCATGAACACTGAAGCTTTCTTT. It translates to CASSSHLMNTEAFF.

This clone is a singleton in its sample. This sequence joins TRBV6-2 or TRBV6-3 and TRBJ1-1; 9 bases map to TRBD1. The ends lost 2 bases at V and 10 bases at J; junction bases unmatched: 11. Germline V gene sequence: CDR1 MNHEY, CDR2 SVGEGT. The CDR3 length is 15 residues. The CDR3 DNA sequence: TGTGCCAGCAGTTACCCCTTGGGACAGGGACGGGGAGCTTTCTTT. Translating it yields CASSYPLGQGRGAFF.

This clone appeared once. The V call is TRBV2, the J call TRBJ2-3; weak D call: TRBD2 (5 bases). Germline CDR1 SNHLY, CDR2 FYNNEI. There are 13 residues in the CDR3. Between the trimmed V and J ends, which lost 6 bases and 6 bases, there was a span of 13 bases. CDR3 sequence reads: CASSRGISDTQYF. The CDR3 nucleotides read TGTGCCAGCAGCCGGGGAATCTCCGATACGCAGTATTTT. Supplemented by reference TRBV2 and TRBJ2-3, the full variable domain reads EPEVTQTPSHQVTQMGQEVILRCVPISNHLYFYWYRQILGQKVEFLVSFYNNEISEKSEIFDDQFSVERPDGSNFTLKIRSTKLEDSAMYFCASSRGISDTQYFGPGTRLTVL.

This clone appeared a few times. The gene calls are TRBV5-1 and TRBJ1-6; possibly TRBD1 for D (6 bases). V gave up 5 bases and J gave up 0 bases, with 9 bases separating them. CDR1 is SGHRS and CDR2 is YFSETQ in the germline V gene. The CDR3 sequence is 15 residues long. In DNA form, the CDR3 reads TGCGCCAGCAGTGGGGGGGCCTCCTATAATTCACCCCTCCACTTT. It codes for CASSGGASYNSPLHF. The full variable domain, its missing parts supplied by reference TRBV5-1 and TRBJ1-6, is KAGVTQTPRYLIKTRGQQVTLSCSPISGHRSVSWYQQTPGQGLQFLFEYFSETQRNKGNFPGRFSGRQFSNSRSEMNVSTLELGDSALYLCASSGGASYNSPLHFGNGTRLTVT.

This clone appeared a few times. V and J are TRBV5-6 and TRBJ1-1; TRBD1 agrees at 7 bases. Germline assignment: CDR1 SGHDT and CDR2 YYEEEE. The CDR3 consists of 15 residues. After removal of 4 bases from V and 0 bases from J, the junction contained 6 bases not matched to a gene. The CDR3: CASSPAGGMNTEAFF. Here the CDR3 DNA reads TGTGCCAGCAGCCCGGCAGGGGGAATGAACACTGAAGCTTTCTTT. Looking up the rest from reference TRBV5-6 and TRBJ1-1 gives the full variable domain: DAGVTQSPTHLIKTRGQQVTLRCSPKSGHDTVSWYQQALGQGPQFIFQYYEEEERQRGNFPDRFSGHQFPNYSSELNVNALLLGDSALYLCASSPAGGMNTEAFFGQGTRLTVV.

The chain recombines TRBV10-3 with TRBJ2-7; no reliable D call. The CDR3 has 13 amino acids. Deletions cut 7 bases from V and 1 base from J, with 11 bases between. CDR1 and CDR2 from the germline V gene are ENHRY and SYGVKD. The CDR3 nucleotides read TGTGCCATCACGGAAAAGGGATCCTACGAGCAGTACTTC. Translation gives CAITEKGSYEQYF.

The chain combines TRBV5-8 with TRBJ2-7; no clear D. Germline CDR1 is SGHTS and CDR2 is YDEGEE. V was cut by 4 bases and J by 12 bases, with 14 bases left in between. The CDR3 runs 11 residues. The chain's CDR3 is CASSTLAFGYF. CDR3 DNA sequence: TGTGCCAGCAGCACCCTTGCCTTTGGGTACTTC.

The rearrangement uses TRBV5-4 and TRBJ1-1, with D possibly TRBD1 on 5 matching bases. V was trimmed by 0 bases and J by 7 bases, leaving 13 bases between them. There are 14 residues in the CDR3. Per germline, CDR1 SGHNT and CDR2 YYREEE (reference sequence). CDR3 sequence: CASSLVGTRFEAFF. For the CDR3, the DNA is TGTGCCAGCAGCTTGGTAGGGACCCGCTTTGAAGCTTTCTTT. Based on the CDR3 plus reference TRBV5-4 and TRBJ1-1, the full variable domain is ETGVTQSPTHLIKTRGQQVTLRCSSQSGHNTVSWYQQALGQGPQFIFQYYREEENGRGNFPPRFSGLQFPNYSSELNVNALELDDSALYLCASSLVGTRFEAFFGQGTRLTVV.

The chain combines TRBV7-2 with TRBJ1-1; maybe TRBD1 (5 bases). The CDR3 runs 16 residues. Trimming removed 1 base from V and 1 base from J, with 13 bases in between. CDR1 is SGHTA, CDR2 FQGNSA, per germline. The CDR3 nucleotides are TGTGCCAGCAGCTTAGTATCCGGAGGGGCGAACACTGAAGCTTTCTTT. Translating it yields CASSLVSGGANTEAFF. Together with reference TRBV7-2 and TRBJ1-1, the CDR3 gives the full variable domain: GAGVSQSPSNKVTEKGKDVELRCDPISGHTALYWYRQSLGQGLEFLIYFQGNSAPDKSGLPSDRFSAERTGGSVSTLTIQRTQQEDSAVYLCASSLVSGGANTEAFFGQGTRLTVV.

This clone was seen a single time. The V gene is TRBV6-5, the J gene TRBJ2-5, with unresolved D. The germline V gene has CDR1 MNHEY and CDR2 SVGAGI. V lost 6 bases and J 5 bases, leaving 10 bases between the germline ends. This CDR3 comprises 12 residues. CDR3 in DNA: TGTGCCAGCAGCCCAAGTTGGGAGACCCAGTACTTC. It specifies CASSPSWETQYF.

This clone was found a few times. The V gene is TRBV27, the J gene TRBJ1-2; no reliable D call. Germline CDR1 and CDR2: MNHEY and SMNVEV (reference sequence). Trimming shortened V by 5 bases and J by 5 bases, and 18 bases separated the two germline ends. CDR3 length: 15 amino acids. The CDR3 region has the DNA TGTGCCAGCAGTCCCCGATGGACGGTGGGGTATGGCTACACCTTC. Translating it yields CASSPRWTVGYGYTF.

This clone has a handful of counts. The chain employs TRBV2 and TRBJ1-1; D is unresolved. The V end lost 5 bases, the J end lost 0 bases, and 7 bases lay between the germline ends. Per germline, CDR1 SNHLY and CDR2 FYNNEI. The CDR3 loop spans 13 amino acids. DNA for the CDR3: TGTGCCAGCAGTCCAGAGGTGAACACTGAAGCTTTCTTT. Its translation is CASSPEVNTEAFF. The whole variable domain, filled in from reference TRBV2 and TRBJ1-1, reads EPEVTQTPSHQVTQMGQEVILRCVPISNHLYFYWYRQILGQKVEFLVSFYNNEISEKSEIFDDQFSVERPDGSNFTLKIRSTKLEDSAMYFCASSPEVNTEAFFGQGTRLTVV.

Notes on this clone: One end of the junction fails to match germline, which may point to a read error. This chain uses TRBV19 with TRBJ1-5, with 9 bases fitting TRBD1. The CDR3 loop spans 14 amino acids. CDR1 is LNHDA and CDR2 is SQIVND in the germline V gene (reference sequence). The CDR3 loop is CASSFGQGQSAPAF. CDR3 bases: TGTGCCAGTAGTTTTGGACAGGGGCAATCAGCCCCAGCATTT.

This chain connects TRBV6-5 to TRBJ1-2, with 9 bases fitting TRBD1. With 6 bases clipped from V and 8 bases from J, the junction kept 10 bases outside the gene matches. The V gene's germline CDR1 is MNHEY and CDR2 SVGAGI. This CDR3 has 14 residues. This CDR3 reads CASSTTGGAGGYTF. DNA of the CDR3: TGTGCCAGCAGCACCACAGGGGGCGCAGGGGGCTACACCTTC.